These T cell receptor beta chains were read from a single sample in a study of T cell changes during pregnancy in multiple sclerosis. Sequencing used immunoSEQ multiplex PCR; TCRdb keeps in-frame clones, though not all of them. The sample has tens of thousands of clones, 90% to 95% seen once. The sample consisted of CD8+ T cells from peripheral blood mononuclear cells, taken before pregnancy. These receptors originate from a female donor with multiple sclerosis, enrolled in a pregnancy study. CDR3s include the opening cysteine and the closing phenylalanine or tryptophan. The D gene is left open where the match is weak. Rows may omit the clone size; those that give it use once, few, many or a size class.

cdr3_nt: TGTGCCAGCCGCCCCGGGACTAGCGGGGAGACCCAGTACTTC; cdr3_aa: CASRPGTSGETQYF; d_call: TRBD2; cdr3_length: 14; j_call: TRBJ2-5; v_call: TRBV11-2; clone_size: .
cdr3_nt: TGTGCCAGTAGCGACTACCCAAGCTCCTACAATGAGCAGTTCTTC; cdr3_aa: CASSDYPSSYNEQFF; d_call: .; cdr3_length: 15; j_call: TRBJ2-1; v_call: TRBV19; clone_size: .
cdr3_nt: TGTGCCAGCAGCCCCTTTCGTGGGAGAGAGACCCAGTACTTC; cdr3_aa: CASSPFRGRETQYF; d_call: .; cdr3_length: 14; j_call: TRBJ2-5; v_call: TRBV28; clone_size: .
cdr3_nt: TGTGCCAGCAGCTCCGCCGGGAGCATCGGGGAGCTGTTTTTT; cdr3_aa: CASSSAGSIGELFF; d_call: .; cdr3_length: 14; j_call: TRBJ2-2; v_call: TRBV5-6; clone_size: .
cdr3_nt: TGTGCCAGCAGCCCCGGACTAGCCCCGTACGAGCAGTACTTC; cdr3_aa: CASSPGLAPYEQYF; d_call: TRBD2; cdr3_length: 14; j_call: TRBJ2-7; v_call: TRBV5-4; clone_size: .
cdr3_nt: TGTGCCAGCAGTTTTTACTCGGGGACAGGGAATTACGAGGGCAATCAGCCCCAGCATTTT; cdr3_aa: CASSFYSGTGNYEGNQPQHF; d_call: TRBD1; cdr3_length: 20; j_call: TRBJ1-5; v_call: TRBV28; clone_size: .
cdr3_nt: TGTGCCAGCAGTTACGCTAGCGGGAGTAGTTACAATGAGCAGTTCTTC; cdr3_aa: CASSYASGSSYNEQFF; d_call: TRBD2; cdr3_length: 16; j_call: TRBJ2-1; v_call: TRBV6-5; clone_size: .
cdr3_nt: TGTGCCAGCAGTTTAGGAGCGGGAGGAGAGACCCAGTACTTC; cdr3_aa: CASSLGAGGETQYF; d_call: TRBD2; cdr3_length: 14; j_call: TRBJ2-5; v_call: TRBV27; clone_size: few
cdr3_nt: TGTGCCAGCTCACCACCGGGACAGAAAGCTTTCTTT; cdr3_aa: CASSPPGQKAFF; d_call: TRBD1; cdr3_length: 12; j_call: TRBJ1-1; v_call: TRBV18; clone_size: once
cdr3_nt: TGTGCCAGCAGTCCTGGACTAGCGGGGGGCGCCGGGGAGCTGTTTTTT; cdr3_aa: CASSPGLAGGAGELFF; d_call: TRBD2; cdr3_length: 16; j_call: TRBJ2-2; v_call: TRBV27; clone_size: .
cdr3_nt: TGTGCCAGCAGTTTTGGGTGGGGGGGGGCCTATGGCTACACCTTC; cdr3_aa: CASSFGWGGAYGYTF; d_call: .; cdr3_length: 15; j_call: TRBJ1-2; v_call: TRBV28; clone_size: .
cdr3_nt: TGTGCCAGCAGCTCCCAGGACTGGAATGAGCAGTTCTTC; cdr3_aa: CASSSQDWNEQFF; d_call: .; cdr3_length: 13; j_call: TRBJ2-1; v_call: TRBV9; clone_size: .
cdr3_nt: TGTGCCAGCAGTTTACGTTTTGCGGGGGTTTACACCGGGGAGCTGTTTTTT; cdr3_aa: CASSLRFAGVYTGELFF; d_call: TRBD2; cdr3_length: 17; j_call: TRBJ2-2; v_call: TRBV28; clone_size: .
cdr3_nt: TGTGCCAGCAGCCTCGGCGGCTCTCCGGGGTCCTACGAGCAGTACTTC; cdr3_aa: CASSLGGSPGSYEQYF; d_call: .; cdr3_length: 16; j_call: TRBJ2-7; v_call: TRBV27; clone_size: .
cdr3_nt: TGTGCCAGCAGTAGCGGACAGGGCCCCTACGAGCAGTACTTC; cdr3_aa: CASSSGQGPYEQYF; d_call: TRBD1; cdr3_length: 14; j_call: TRBJ2-7; v_call: TRBV6-6; clone_size: .
cdr3_nt: TGTGCCAGCAGCCCTGACAGAGGCCACACCATATATTTT; cdr3_aa: CASSPDRGHTIYF; d_call: .; cdr3_length: 13; j_call: TRBJ1-3; v_call: TRBV7-6; clone_size: few
cdr3_nt: TGTGCCATCGAAGGGACAGTAACTGAAGCTTTCTTT; cdr3_aa: CAIEGTVTEAFF; d_call: TRBD1; cdr3_length: 12; j_call: TRBJ1-1; v_call: TRBV2; clone_size: .
cdr3_nt: TGTGCCAGCAGCCATCCGGGACAAAGTGCAGATGGCTACACCTTC; cdr3_aa: CASSHPGQSADGYTF; d_call: .; cdr3_length: 15; j_call: TRBJ1-2; v_call: TRBV7-3; clone_size: .
cdr3_nt: TGCGCCAGCAGTCCCAGGGAGGGGAGATTGAATGAGCAGTTCTTC; cdr3_aa: CASSPREGRLNEQFF; d_call: TRBD2; cdr3_length: 15; j_call: TRBJ2-1; v_call: TRBV23-1; clone_size: .
cdr3_nt: TGTGCCAGCAGTACTACCCGACAGGGGGGAAACACCATATATTTT; cdr3_aa: CASSTTRQGGNTIYF; d_call: TRBD1; cdr3_length: 15; j_call: TRBJ1-3; v_call: TRBV27; clone_size: .
cdr3_nt: TGTGCCAGCAGCTATGGGACTTGGGGGGATACGCAGTATTTT; cdr3_aa: CASSYGTWGDTQYF; d_call: .; cdr3_length: 14; j_call: TRBJ2-3; v_call: TRBV5-4; clone_size: .
cdr3_nt: TGTGCCAGCATAAAGGGACAGGTCGAGGACAATGAGCAGTTCTTC; cdr3_aa: CASIKGQVEDNEQFF; d_call: TRBD1; cdr3_length: 15; j_call: TRBJ2-1; v_call: TRBV28; clone_size: .
cdr3_nt: TGTGCCAGCAGCGACAGGGAAGAGACCCAGTACTTC; cdr3_aa: CASSDREETQYF; d_call: TRBD1; cdr3_length: 12; j_call: TRBJ2-5; v_call: TRBV5-8; clone_size: .
cdr3_nt: TGTGCCAGCAGTTCCAAAGAACAGGGGGGTACGCAGTATTTT; cdr3_aa: CASSSKEQGGTQYF; d_call: TRBD1; cdr3_length: 14; j_call: TRBJ2-3; v_call: TRBV27; clone_size: .
cdr3_nt: TGCGCCAGCAGCTTAAGGGGGGGCATCTACGAGCAGTACTTC; cdr3_aa: CASSLRGGIYEQYF; d_call: .; cdr3_length: 14; j_call: TRBJ2-7; v_call: TRBV5-1; clone_size: .
cdr3_nt: TGTGCCAGTAGCATAGCGGGAGGGTACTACAATGAGCAGTTCTTC; cdr3_aa: CASSIAGGYYNEQFF; d_call: TRBD2; cdr3_length: 15; j_call: TRBJ2-1; v_call: TRBV19; clone_size: .
cdr3_nt: TGTGCCAGCCTCGGGGTGTTGACATCACCGGCAGATACGCAGTATTTT; cdr3_aa: CASLGVLTSPADTQYF; d_call: .; cdr3_length: 16; j_call: TRBJ2-3; v_call: TRBV2; clone_size: .
cdr3_nt: TGTGCCAGCAGCTTATACGTAACTTACAATGAGCAGTTCTTC; cdr3_aa: CASSLYVTYNEQFF; d_call: .; cdr3_length: 14; j_call: TRBJ2-1; v_call: TRBV7-8; clone_size: .
cdr3_nt: TGTGCCACTTCGCTAGTAGCGGGAGGATCGGATGAGCAGTTCTTC; cdr3_aa: CATSLVAGGSDEQFF; d_call: TRBD2; cdr3_length: 15; j_call: TRBJ2-1; v_call: TRBV27; clone_size: .